This T cell receptor beta chain was sequenced for a study of T cells in Graves' hyperthyroidism and ophthalmopathy. Trimming cost V 2 bases and J 2 bases, with 12 bases left between them. The germline V gene encodes CDR1 MDHEN and CDR2 SYDVKM. The CDR3 is 15 amino acids. Amplification yielded TCR beta CDR3 regions, with RNA transcripts as the source. First-round RT-PCR of the TCR CDR3 relied on the HTBI primer set. TCRdb processed the multiplex PCR reads anew with MiXCR; each CDR3 protein has one entry. Of roughly 200,000 distinct CDR3 sequences in the sample, approximately 20% are singletons; the top ten hold around 43%. Each diagnosis drew on symptoms, thyroxine, TRAb, thyroid ultrasound and orbital computed tomography findings.

The gene calls are TRBV28 and TRBJ2-5, with a tentative D call TRBD2 (5 bases). This TCR came from a man aged 35 to 55 with Graves' hyperthyroidism. The sequenced material came from blood. CDR3 sequence (DNA): TGTGCCAGCAGTTTAGGCACCCGAGGGCAAGAGACCCAGTACTTC. Protein product: CASSLGTRGQETQYF.